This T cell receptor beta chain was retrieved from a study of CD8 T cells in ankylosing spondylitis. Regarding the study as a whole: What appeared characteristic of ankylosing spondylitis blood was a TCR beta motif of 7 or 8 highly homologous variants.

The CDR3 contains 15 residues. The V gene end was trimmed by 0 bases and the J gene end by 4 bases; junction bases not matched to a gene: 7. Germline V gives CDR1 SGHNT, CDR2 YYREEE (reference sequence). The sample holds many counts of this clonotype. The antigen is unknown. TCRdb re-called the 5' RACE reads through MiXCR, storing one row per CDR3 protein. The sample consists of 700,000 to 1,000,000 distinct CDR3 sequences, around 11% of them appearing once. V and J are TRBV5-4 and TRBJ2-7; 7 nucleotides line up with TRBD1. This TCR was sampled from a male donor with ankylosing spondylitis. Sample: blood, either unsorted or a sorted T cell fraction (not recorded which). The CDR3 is CASSLGGGEVYEQYF. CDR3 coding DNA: TGTGCCAGCAGCTTGGGAGGGGGCGAGGTTTACGAGCAGTACTTC.